This T cell receptor (beta chain) was sequenced during a study of control samples from healthy donors and cancer patients. This CDR3 is 12 amino acids long. The J segment lost 5 bases and the V segment lost 2 bases, leaving 0 bases of the junction unmatched. Germline CDR1 reads GTSNPN; CDR2 reads SVGIG (reference sequence). Using immunoSEQ multiplex PCR, the repertoire was profiled, and TCRdb retains in-frame clones only, with some absent. This sample has 95,000 to 150,000 clones, with approximately 90% found just once. The sequence was obtained from a man aged 40-55 years in good health. The chain recombines TRBV30 with TRBJ2-3; 8 bases are a match to TRBD2. The specimen was blood. The CDR3 sequence is CAWSRGGDTQYF. The CDR3 nucleotides read TGTGCCTGGAGTCGGGGGGGAGATACGCAGTATTTT.